This T cell receptor beta chain was profiled in a study of shared clonotypes between healthy human individuals. Here immunoSEQ multiplex PCR was the method, and the copy in TCRdb shows in-frame clones only, minus some. Here the sample spans fewer than 500,000 clones, almost 80% being singletons. Details on this clone: A junction boundary mismatches the germline segment, possibly from a read error. Other DNA sequences in this sample translate to the same CDR3.

All donors were healthy HIV-negative adults lacking recent acute infections or vaccinations. Germline values: CDR1 WSHSY, CDR2 SAAADI. The CDR3 runs 14 residues. The clonotype was recovered from a woman in her thirties or forties in good health. Some clones in this sample may be carry-over from other donors' samples. The chain uses TRBV10-2 and TRBJ2-7; 9 bases align to TRBD1. The sequencing sample was made of PBMCs. CDR3 amino acids: CASTEDRGPYEQYF. The CDR3 nucleotides are TGCGCCAGCACCGAGGACAGGGGTCCCTATGAGCAGTACTTC.